The 3 T cell receptor beta chains reported below all come from one sample, sequenced in a study of T cells after yellow fever vaccination. Via MiXCR, TCRdb re-called the 5' RACE reads, giving one row per CDR3 protein. The top ten clones hold about 15% of a sample with around 590,000 distinct CDR3 sequences, 9% to 15% of them seen once. The sample consisted of PBMCs, taken on the day of the yellow fever booster vaccination. These receptor sequences come from a man aged 30 to 39 who received the YFV17D yellow fever vaccine.

The chain employs TRBV9 and TRBJ2-7; 9 bases are a match to TRBD1. V trimming: 5 bases; J trimming: 0 bases; junction bases outside the gene matches: 6. The CDR3 sequence is 15 residues long. Germline CDR1 reads SGDLS; CDR2 reads YYNGEE. This chain's CDR3 is CASSDPGQGSYEQYF. DNA for the CDR3: TGTGCCAGCAGTGACCCGGGACAGGGCTCCTACGAGCAGTACTTC.

This chain joins TRBV7-8 and TRBJ2-5, with 10 bases matching TRBD1. The CDR3 is made up of 15 amino acids. Germline assignment: CDR1 SGHVS and CDR2 FQNEAQ. The J segment lost 4 bases and the V segment lost 4 bases, leaving 6 bases of the junction unmatched. The CDR3 DNA follows: TGTGCCAGCAGCTCCCGGACAGGGGGGACAGAGACCCAGTACTTC. This translates into CASSSRTGGTETQYF.

The chain couples TRBV4-3 to TRBJ2-3, with D unclear. Per the germline V gene, CDR1 is LGHNA and CDR2 is YSLEER. The ends were cut back, 2 bases at V and 1 base at J, with 10 bases in the middle. The length of the CDR3 is 15 residues. In nucleotides, the CDR3 is TGCGCCAGCAGCCAACAAGCCACTGGCACAGATACGCAGTATTTT. This gives the protein CASSQQATGTDTQYF.